A single sample is the source of the 5 T cell receptor beta chains below, sequenced in a study of tumor-infiltrating lymphocytes in primary liver carcinoma. Unsorted bulk tissue of about 18-34 mg yielded co-extracted RNA and DNA. Reverse transcription of approximately 500 ng total RNA with a constant-region primer produced TCR beta cDNA. What produced the TCR beta libraries was three nested multiplex PCR rounds using slightly modified ARM-PCR. The first two PCR rounds used TRBV1-TRBV30 forward primers with a C-beta reverse primer, 10 cycles each. Using its own MiXCR run on the multiplex PCR reads, TCRdb lists one record per CDR3 protein. The profile shows about 22,000 distinct CDR3 sequences, 70% to 90% of them singletons. The source material was liver tumor tissue from sampling region 2. Subset in this sample: tumor region T2, inferior pole. The receptors were gathered from a woman younger than 45 with primary liver carcinoma and hepatitis B virus infection.

The chain combines TRBV28 with TRBJ1-5; D is undetermined. Trimming removed 3 bases from V and 7 bases from J, with 7 bases in between. Germline V gene data show CDR1 as MDHEN and CDR2 as SYDVKM. This CDR3 region has 12 residues. The DNA for the CDR3 is TGTGCCAGCAGTTTGGATCGACAGCCCCAGCATTTT. Protein sequence: CASSLDRQPQHF.

Points on this clonotype: At one end the junction does not follow the germline gene, possibly because of a read error. The V and J genes are TRBV11-2 and TRBJ2-7; the D is unclear. The CDR3 contains 12 residues. Germline CDR1 reads SGHAT; CDR2 reads FQNNGV. The CDR3 DNA reads TGTGCCATCAGCTTAAGCGTTTCCGAGCAGTACTTC. Its protein product is CAISLSVSEQYF.

With respect to this clonotype: A junction end diverges from the germline sequence, so it may reflect a read error. The V and J genes are TRBV11-2 and TRBJ2-5, with no clear D. The CDR3 runs 12 residues. CDR1 is SGHAT, CDR2 FQNNGV, per germline. The DNA of the CDR3 is TGTGCCAGCAGCATAGGGTCAGAGATCCAGTACTTC. This translates into CASSIGSEIQYF.

With respect to this clonotype: A much larger clone lies a single base off, so this may be a read error. The CDR3 DNA follows: TGTGCCAGCAGAACCCGGGCGGGAGGGCCGGCAGATACGCAGTATTTT. As protein: CASRTRAGGPADTQYF. The V gene is TRBV28, the J gene TRBJ2-3; 9 nucleotides match TRBD2. Germline loops: CDR1 MDHEN, CDR2 SYDVKM. Trimming cost V 6 bases and J 4 bases; bases outside gene matches: 11. The CDR3 is made up of 16 amino acids.

Note on this clonotype: The junction departs from germline at one end; a sequencing error may be responsible. The CDR3 loop is CSAGRHGTNGQFF. CDR3 nucleotide sequence: TGCAGTGCCGGAAGACACGGAACCAATGGGCAGTTCTTC. This chain links TRBV29-1 with TRBJ2-1; D remains ambiguous. This CDR3 is 13 amino acids long. Per the germline V gene, CDR1 is SQVTM and CDR2 is ANQGSEA.